Listed below are T cell receptor beta chains from one sample, sequenced in a study of siplizumab effects on memory and regulatory T cells. What these receptors recognize is not known. Assay used: immunoSEQ multiplex PCR; TCRdb lists only in-frame clones, some missing. The sample has roughly 18,000 clones, more than 35% seen once. The material sequenced was CFSE-low (dividing) CD4+ T cells sorted from an allogeneic mixed lymphocyte reaction. The receptors originated from a human donor in good health; the cells came from an allogeneic mixed lymphocyte reaction. The CDR3 runs from the conserved cysteine through the conserved F or W. The order of the fields is clone size, D gene, V gene, J gene, CDR3 protein, CDR3 DNA. A D gene is named only where the DNA matches it firmly. Clone size is shown for a subset of rows, as once, few, many or a class of expanded clone.

few	TRBD2	TRBV9	TRBJ2-2	CASSVDPLAGEGELFF	TGTGCCAGCAGCGTAGATCCCCTAGCGGGGGAGGGGGAGCTGTTTTTT
NA	TRBD2	TRBV19	TRBJ2-7	CASSMRGAFNEQYF	TGTGCCAGTAGTATGCGGGGGGCCTTCAACGAGCAGTACTTC
few	NA	TRBV28	TRBJ2-7	CASSDPWKADYEQYF	TGTGCCAGCAGTGACCCTTGGAAAGCCGACTACGAGCAGTACTTC
NA	TRBD2	TRBV5-4	TRBJ2-7	CASSPGLVEQYF	TGTGCCAGCAGCCCGGGACTAGTCGAGCAGTACTTC
NA	NA	TRBV18	TRBJ2-3	CASSNNPGVTDTQYF	TGTGCCAGCTCGAACAACCCCGGAGTGACAGATACGCAGTATTTT
few	TRBD1	TRBV10-3	TRBJ2-3	CAISRTGDGDTQYF	TGTGCCATCAGTCGGACAGGGGACGGAGATACGCAGTATTTT
NA	NA	TRBV5-1	TRBJ2-5	CASSQTQETQYF	TGCGCCAGCAGCCAGACCCAAGAGACCCAGTACTTC
NA	TRBD1	TRBV7-9	TRBJ2-3	CAFSGQGPDTQYF	TGTGCCTTCAGCGGACAGGGCCCAGATACGCAGTATTTT
few	NA	TRBV2	TRBJ2-3	CASSEATEADTQYF	TGTGCCAGCAGTGAAGCTACTGAAGCAGATACGCAGTATTTT
NA	NA	TRBV6-5	TRBJ2-3	CASVRALGDTQYF	TGTGCCAGCGTCCGGGCCTTAGGAGATACGCAGTATTTT
NA	NA	TRBV7-9	TRBJ2-2	CASSYTGNTGELFF	TGTGCCAGCTCATACACCGGGAACACCGGGGAGCTGTTTTTT
NA	TRBD2	TRBV18	TRBJ2-1	CASSVTFGGAEQFF	TGTGCCAGCTCAGTTACGTTCGGGGGGGCTGAGCAGTTCTTC
NA	NA	TRBV5-1	TRBJ1-2	CASKREQGNYGYTF	TGCGCCAGCAAAAGAGAGCAGGGGAACTATGGCTACACCTTC
few	NA	TRBV7-2	TRBJ2-3	CASSLGRQSDTQYF	TGTGCCAGCAGCTTAGGAAGGCAGTCAGATACGCAGTATTTT
NA	NA	TRBV5-1	TRBJ1-2	CASSFSTVDYGYTF	TGCGCCAGCAGCTTCTCGACAGTTGACTATGGCTACACCTTC
NA	NA	TRBV5-4	TRBJ2-3	CASSPATVYTDTQYF	TGTGCCAGCAGCCCCGCGACGGTCTACACAGATACGCAGTATTTT
NA	TRBD2	TRBV11-2	TRBJ2-3	CANSFNRGVADTQYF	TGTGCCAACAGCTTTAATCGGGGGGTGGCAGATACGCAGTATTTT
once	NA	TRBV7-3	TRBJ2-3	CASSPSLRTDTQYF	TGTGCCAGCAGCCCCTCTTTGCGCACAGATACGCAGTATTTT
NA	NA	TRBV5-1	TRBJ2-1	CASRAGSYNEQFF	TGCGCCAGCAGGGCCGGCTCCTACAATGAGCAGTTCTTC
NA	TRBD2	TRBV10-3	TRBJ2-7	CAISDNTLAGTYEQYF	TGTGCCATCAGTGATAATACACTAGCGGGTACCTACGAGCAGTACTTC
NA	NA	TRBV20-1	TRBJ2-1	CSAPSAAEQFF	TGCAGTGCTCCTAGCGCGGCTGAGCAGTTCTTC
few	NA	TRBV7-3	TRBJ2-5	CASSLLGPQETQYF	TGTGCCAGCAGCCTGCTGGGACCACAAGAGACCCAGTACTTC
few	NA	TRBV28	TRBJ2-4	CASSLAGLNIQYF	TGTGCCAGCAGTTTAGCAGGGTTGAACATTCAGTACTTC
NA	NA	TRBV7-3	TRBJ2-2	CASSSTRDTGELFF	TGTGCCAGCAGTTCGACTAGAGACACCGGGGAGCTGTTTTTT
NA	NA	TRBV9	TRBJ2-2	CASSETSRDTGELFF	TGTGCCAGCAGCGAGACTTCCCGGGACACCGGGGAGCTGTTTTTT
NA	TRBD2	TRBV9	TRBJ2-3	CASTPGLAGGLDTQYF	TGTGCCAGCACGCCGGGACTAGCGGGGGGGCTTGACACGCAGTATTTT
NA	NA	TRBV7-2	TRBJ2-3	CASSLQGGAQGTQYF	TGTGCCAGCAGCTTACAAGGGGGGGCACAGGGTACGCAGTATTTT
NA	TRBD1	TRBV18	TRBJ1-2	CASSVAGTGYGGNYGHTF	TGTGCCAGCTCAGTTGCCGGGACAGGGTACGGGGGTAACTATGGCCACACCTTC
NA	TRBD1	TRBV2	TRBJ2-7	CASGTDFYEQYF	TGTGCCAGCGGGACAGACTTCTACGAGCAGTACTTC
NA	NA	TRBV4-1	TRBJ2-3	CASSLQTSTDTQYF	TGCGCCAGCAGCCTCCAGACTAGCACAGATACGCAGTATTTT
few	NA	TRBV5-1	TRBJ2-7	CASSLGLGTRGAF	TGCGCCAGCAGCTTGGGGTTAGGCACAAGAGGGGCCTTC
NA	NA	TRBV18	TRBJ2-2	CASSPSWGSGELFF	TGTGCCAGCTCACCCTCGTGGGGCTCCGGGGAGCTGTTTTTT
few	NA	TRBV6-1	TRBJ2-1	CASSEGVTYNEQFF	TGTGCCAGCAGTGAGGGGGTTACCTACAATGAGCAGTTCTTC
NA	NA	TRBV7-2	TRBJ2-7	CASSFSRRYEQYF	TGTGCCAGCAGCTTCTCACGGCGATACGAGCAGTACTTC
NA	NA	TRBV18	TRBJ2-7	CASSPPTSSYEQYF	TGTGCCAGCTCACCACCCACTAGCTCCTACGAGCAGTACTTC
NA	NA	TRBV6-5	TRBJ2-2	CASSYQGFRTGELFF	TGTGCCAGCAGTTACCAAGGATTTCGGACCGGGGAGCTGTTTTTT
NA	NA	TRBV7-7	TRBJ2-7	CASSLSQSSYEQYF	TGTGCCAGCAGCTTATCCCAGAGCTCCTACGAGCAGTACTTC
few	NA	TRBV2	TRBJ1-3	CASSEAPGLGNTIYF	TGTGCCAGCAGTGAAGCCCCAGGGCTTGGAAACACCATATATTTT
NA	NA	TRBV6-5	TRBJ2-3	CASSYRPGGPDTQYF	TGTGCCAGCAGTTACCGACCGGGGGGCCCAGATACGCAGTATTTT
NA	NA	TRBV5-1	TRBJ2-1	CASSLAVWNEQFF	TGCGCCAGCAGCTTGGCTGTTTGGAATGAGCAGTTCTTC
NA	TRBD2	TRBV10-1	TRBJ2-3	CASSPGGGTDTQYF	TGCGCCAGCAGTCCGGGGGGAGGCACAGATACGCAGTATTTT
NA	NA	TRBV5-1	TRBJ1-1	CASSLLTVGTEAFF	TGCGCCAGCAGCTTGCTCACAGTGGGCACTGAAGCTTTCTTT
NA	NA	TRBV5-6	TRBJ1-5	CASSLDRGVNNQPQHF	TGTGCCAGCAGCTTGGACCGGGGGGTGAACAATCAGCCCCAGCATTTT
few	NA	TRBV28	TRBJ2-4	CASSLSGAKNIQYF	TGTGCCAGCAGTTTATCAGGAGCCAAAAACATTCAGTACTTC
NA	TRBD1	TRBV18	TRBJ1-1	CASSLQGYTEAFF	TGTGCCAGCTCACTACAGGGGTACACTGAAGCTTTCTTT
NA	NA	TRBV6-6	TRBJ2-1	CASSYSLGAYNEQFF	TGTGCCAGCAGTTACTCGTTAGGGGCCTACAATGAGCAGTTCTTC
few	NA	TRBV28	TRBJ1-2	CASSLSGAYGYTF	TGTGCCAGCAGTTTATCCGGGGCCTATGGCTACACCTTC
NA	NA	TRBV18	TRBJ2-3	CASSPLSGPDTQYF	TGTGCCAGCTCACCGCTCTCCGGACCAGATACGCAGTATTTT
few	TRBD2	TRBV5-4	TRBJ2-3	CASSPTRSGGADTQYF	TGTGCCAGCAGCCCGACTAGGAGCGGGGGCGCAGATACGCAGTATTTT
few	TRBD1	TRBV9	TRBJ1-6	CASSRTGDLHF	TGTGCCAGCAGTCGGACAGGGGACCTCCACTTT
medium-sized	NA	TRBV7-2	TRBJ2-7	CASSLDRGSYEQYF	TGTGCCAGCAGCTTAGATCGGGGGAGCTACGAGCAGTACTTC
NA	TRBD1	TRBV18	TRBJ1-1	CASSLGQGNEAFF	TGTGCCAGCTCACTAGGACAGGGAAACGAAGCTTTCTTT
NA	NA	TRBV5-4	TRBJ2-3	CASSLVRDTQYF	TGTGCCAGCAGTTTGGTTAGGGATACGCAGTATTTT